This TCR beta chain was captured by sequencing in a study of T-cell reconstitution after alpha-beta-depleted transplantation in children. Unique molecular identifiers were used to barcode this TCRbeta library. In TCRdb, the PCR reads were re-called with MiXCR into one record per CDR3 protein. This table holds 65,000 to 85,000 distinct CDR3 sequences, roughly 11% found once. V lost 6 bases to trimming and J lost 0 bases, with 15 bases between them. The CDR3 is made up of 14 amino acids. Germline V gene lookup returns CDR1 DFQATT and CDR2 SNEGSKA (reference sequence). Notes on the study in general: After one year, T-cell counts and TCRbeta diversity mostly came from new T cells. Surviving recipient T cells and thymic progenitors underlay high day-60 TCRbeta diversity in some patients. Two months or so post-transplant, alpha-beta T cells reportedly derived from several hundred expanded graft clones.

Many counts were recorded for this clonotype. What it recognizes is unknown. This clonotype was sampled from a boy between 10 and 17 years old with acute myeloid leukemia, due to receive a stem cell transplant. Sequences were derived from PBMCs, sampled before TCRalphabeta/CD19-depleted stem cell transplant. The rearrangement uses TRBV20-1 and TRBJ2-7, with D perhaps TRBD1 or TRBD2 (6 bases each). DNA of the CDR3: TGCAGTGCCAGGGGTGGTAGCGGCTCCTACGAGCAGTACTTC. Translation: CSARGGSGSYEQYF.